These T cell receptor beta chains were read from a single sample in a study of low-dose radiotherapy and immunotherapy resistance in tumors. From the reads, TCRdb called clonotypes with MiXCR, one entry per CDR3 protein. The sample has tens of thousands of distinct CDR3 sequences; about 20% are singletons. This material consisted of PBMCs, taken after low-dose radiotherapy plus immunotherapy. Receptors originate from a female donor with ovarian cancer. Each CDR3 is given with its conserved first and last residue. A D gene is named only where the DNA matches it firmly. Clone size appears in some rows only: once, few, many, or a class for an expanded clone.

V	size	D	J	DNA	CDR3
TRBV9	-	-	TRBJ2-1	TGTGCCAGCAGCGCCGGGGGAGCTGGCTACAATGAGCAGTTCTTC	CASSAGGAGYNEQFF
TRBV20-1	-	TRBD2	TRBJ2-1	TGCAGTGCCAGCGTAGGAGCGGGAGGAGGTTGGATCTTC	CSASVGAGGGWIF
TRBV6-5	many	TRBD1	TRBJ2-7	TGTGCCAGCAGTCTTTTCGACAGGGGAACCTACGAGCAGTACTTC	CASSLFDRGTYEQYF
TRBV2	many	TRBD1	TRBJ1-5	TGTGCCAGCGAGAGGATCCCGACAGGGAGGAGAGGTCAGCCCCAGCATTTT	CASERIPTGRRGQPQHF
TRBV6-6	many	-	TRBJ2-1	TGTGCCAGCGCGGCTAGCCGGGAAAATGAGCAGTTCTTC	CASAASRENEQFF
TRBV6-2/TRBV6-3	many	TRBD1	TRBJ2-6	TGTGCCAGCAGTAGGGAGACCGGGACAGGGATCTCTGGGGCCAACGTCCTGACTTTC	CASSRETGTGISGANVLTF
TRBV29-1	many	-	TRBJ2-5	TGCAGCGTTGAGGGGCTAGCCTCCCAAGAGACCCAGTACTTC	CSVEGLASQETQYF
TRBV9	many	-	TRBJ1-3	TGTGCCAGCAGCGCACTGTACGACAGCACCATATATTTT	CASSALYDSTIYF
TRBV20-1	many	TRBD2	TRBJ2-1	TGCAGTGCTAGTTCAACTAGCGGGTCCAATGGGAATGAGCAGTTCTTC	CSASSTSGSNGNEQFF
TRBV5-4	-	TRBD1	TRBJ2-3	TGTGCCAGCAACCCACCCCGGGACAGGAGCACAGATACGCAGTATTTT	CASNPPRDRSTDTQYF
TRBV30	many	-	TRBJ2-3	TGTGCCTGGAGTGTCCGGCGGGGCCCCACAGATACGCAGTATTTT	CAWSVRRGPTDTQYF
TRBV28	many	-	TRBJ2-3	TGTGCCAGCAGTTTAGCCCCCTCAATTGCAGATACGCAGTATTTT	CASSLAPSIADTQYF
TRBV13	many	-	TRBJ1-1	TGTGCCAGCAGCTTGGTGAACACTGAAGCTTTCTTT	CASSLVNTEAFF
TRBV29-1	-	-	TRBJ2-2	TGCAGCGTTGAAGGATCGGGGGAGCTGTTTTTT	CSVEGSGELFF
TRBV29-1	many	TRBD1	TRBJ1-6	TGCAGCGTTGTGGTGACAGGGAATTCACCCCTCCACTTT	CSVVVTGNSPLHF
TRBV7-2	many	-	TRBJ1-4	TGTGCCAGCAGCTTAGTTAGGGGTGGTGAAAAACTGTTTTTT	CASSLVRGGEKLFF
TRBV5-5	many	-	TRBJ2-7	TGTGCCAGCAGCTTGAGGCCAGGGGCCTCTCCCTACGAGCAGTACTTC	CASSLRPGASPYEQYF
TRBV5-1	many	-	TRBJ2-2	TGCGCCAGCACTCTGGCGGGTATGGACGGGGAGCTGTTTTTT	CASTLAGMDGELFF
TRBV12-3/TRBV12-4	-	-	TRBJ2-7	TGTGCCAGCACCCTGGGGGAGGCCTACGAGCAGTACTTC	CASTLGEAYEQYF
TRBV19	many	TRBD1	TRBJ1-5	TGTGCCAGTAATGACAGGGGCGGGCAGCCCCAGCATTTT	CASNDRGGQPQHF
TRBV2	-	-	TRBJ2-2	TGTGCCAGCAGTGTCAACAGGGGGGGCAACACCGGGGAGCTGTTTTTT	CASSVNRGGNTGELFF
TRBV7-9	many	TRBD2	TRBJ2-5	TGTGCCAGCAGCGCTAGCGGGGGCGGAGAGACCCAGTACTTC	CASSASGGGETQYF
TRBV6-1	few	-	TRBJ2-2	TGTGCCAGCACCCCTATAGTTCGGGGGGCGGGCACCGGGGAGCTGTTTTTT	CASTPIVRGAGTGELFF
TRBV5-1	few	-	TRBJ1-1	TGCGCCAGCAGCCCCATCCCGGGGGACACTGAAGCTTTCTTT	CASSPIPGDTEAFF
TRBV6-5	many	-	TRBJ2-7	TGTGCCAGCAGTTCACCCATAGGCGAGCAGTACTTC	CASSSPIGEQYF
TRBV5-1	-	-	TRBJ2-1	TGCGCCAGCAGCTTGAGCCGGCGAGAGCAGTTCTTC	CASSLSRREQFF
TRBV7-3	few	-	TRBJ2-3	TGTGCCAGCAGCGAATCTTCTAGCACAGATACGCAGTATTTT	CASSESSSTDTQYF
TRBV6-6	many	TRBD1	TRBJ1-4	TGTGCCAGCAGTTACTCGGCAGGGGGGAATGAAAAACTGTTTTTT	CASSYSAGGNEKLFF
TRBV12-3/TRBV12-4	many	-	TRBJ1-6	TGTGCCAGCAGCACCGGGCCTTATAATTCACCCCTCCACTTT	CASSTGPYNSPLHF
TRBV6-6	few	TRBD1	TRBJ2-5	TGTGCCAGCAGAAAAGAGGGGGCGCCCCAAGAGACCCAGTACTTC	CASRKEGAPQETQYF
TRBV10-2	-	-	TRBJ2-5	TGCGCCAGCAGTGAAATGGGTGGAGCCCAGTACTTC	CASSEMGGAQYF
TRBV28	many	-	TRBJ1-1	TGTGCCAGCAGTTTTCCCCAGGGAGCTTTCTTT	CASSFPQGAFF
TRBV6-2/TRBV6-3	many	TRBD1	TRBJ1-6	TGTGCCAGCAGTCACCGACAGGGTGGCAATTCACCCCTCCACTTT	CASSHRQGGNSPLHF
TRBV9	-	-	TRBJ2-1	TGTGCCAGCAGCGTAGAGGCTAGCGACGCTGAGCAGTTCTTC	CASSVEASDAEQFF
TRBV2	many	-	TRBJ1-1	TGTGCCAGCAGTCGTGAGGGACAAGAGAACACTGAAGCTTTCTTT	CASSREGQENTEAFF
TRBV9	many	-	TRBJ1-6	TGTGCCAGCAGCGTAGTGGACGGTCCTAATTCACCCCTCCACTTT	CASSVVDGPNSPLHF
TRBV27	many	-	TRBJ1-1	TGTGCCAGCAGTCCGATAAAGGGGACACAAAGTGTGAACACTGAAGCTTTCTTT	CASSPIKGTQSVNTEAFF
TRBV10-3	many	-	TRBJ1-2	TGTGCCATCAGTGATAAACCCGGTGAAAGGGGCGACTATGGCTACACCTTC	CAISDKPGERGDYGYTF
TRBV7-3	few	-	TRBJ1-5	TGTGCCAGCAGCCCAGGGTTCAGTCAGCCCCAGCATTTT	CASSPGFSQPQHF
TRBV4-2	many	-	TRBJ1-3	TGTGCCAGCAGCCAAGTGTCAGGGGCCGGAAACACCATATATTTT	CASSQVSGAGNTIYF
TRBV2	once	-	TRBJ1-4	TGTGCCAGCCGGGGGGCAGCCGTTAATGAAAAACTGTTTTTT	CASRGAAVNEKLFF